This T cell receptor (beta chain) was found in a study of immune evolution from preneoplasia to lung adenocarcinoma. The protocol was immunoSEQ multiplex PCR, while the TCRdb copy is restricted to in-frame clones and leaves out a portion. This sample yields about 41,000 clones, of which around 80% are seen a single time; around 4.7% belongs to the top ten. The CDR3 length is 16 residues. The germline V gene encodes CDR1 SGHDN and CDR2 FVKESK. Comment on this clone: One end of the junction does not line up with germline, which may come from a read error.

H&E slides confirmed each diagnosis, reviewed by two pathologists independently. Macro-dissection enriched premalignant or tumor cells before nucleic acid extraction. This clonotype was obtained from a person aged 55 to 69 with lung adenocarcinoma. The sequenced material came from FFPE invasive lung adenocarcinoma tissue. The chain employs TRBV14 and TRBJ2-7; TRBD1 aligns across 10 bases. The CDR3 sequence: CTSSRGGTGAYYEQYF. CDR3 sequence (DNA): TGTACCAGCAGCCGGGGAGGGACAGGGGCGTACTACGAGCAGTACTTC.